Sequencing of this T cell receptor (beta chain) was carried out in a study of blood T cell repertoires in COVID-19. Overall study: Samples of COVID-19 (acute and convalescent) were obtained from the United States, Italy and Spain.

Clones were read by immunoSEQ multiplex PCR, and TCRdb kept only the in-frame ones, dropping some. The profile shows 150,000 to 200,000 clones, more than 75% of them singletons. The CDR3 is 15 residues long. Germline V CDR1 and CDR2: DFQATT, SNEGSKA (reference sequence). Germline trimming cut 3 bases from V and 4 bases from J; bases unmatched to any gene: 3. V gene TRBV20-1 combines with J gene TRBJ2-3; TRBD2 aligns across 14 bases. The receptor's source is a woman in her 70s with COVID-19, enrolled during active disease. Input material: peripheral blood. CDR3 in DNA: TGCAGTGCTAGTTTGACTAGCGGGAGGGCAGATACGCAGTATTTT. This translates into CSASLTSGRADTQYF.